The rows below give T cell receptor beta chains drawn from one sample of a study of lymphopenia after photon versus proton radiotherapy. The table came from immunoSEQ multiplex PCR; TCRdb's copy has only in-frame clones and leaves some out. The sample contains 24,000 or so clones, over 65% of which appear only once. Sequences were derived from peripheral blood, sampled from a patient treated with photon-based radiotherapy. These receptor sequences come from a man aged 35 to 55 with gastric cancer. Both conserved end residues are part of each CDR3.

V gene	J gene	CDR3 protein
TRBV19	TRBJ1-5	CASTSPYRRDQPQHF
TRBV12-5	TRBJ1-3	CASGIGLSSGNTIYF
TRBV7-2	TRBJ2-5	CASSLRAGDKETQYF
TRBV5-1	TRBJ1-3	CASRQGELVSGNTIYF
TRBV7-2	TRBJ2-7	CASSLTLGRSYEQYF
TRBV11-2	TRBJ2-5	CASSLDRGIETQYF
TRBV11-2	TRBJ2-7	CASSSSGQRGDEQYF
TRBV9	TRBJ2-5	CASSAPRLAGPQETQYF
TRBV7-9	TRBJ2-3	CASSWHPGPTDTQYF
TRBV5-4	TRBJ2-3	CASSRQGFTQYF
TRBV11-2	TRBJ2-7	CASSPSGQGLDEQYF
TRBV6-1	TRBJ2-3	CASKRSRDTQYF
TRBV19	TRBJ1-5	CASWAGAAQHF
TRBV6-1	TRBJ1-5	CASSEYKHSSNQPQHF
TRBV5-1	TRBJ2-7	CASSSSGLSYEQYF
TRBV5-5	TRBJ2-5	CASSLAPTSGETQYF
TRBV10-3	TRBJ2-7	CAISEPTGSYEQYF
TRBV7-8	TRBJ2-2	CASSPRTSGGANTGELFF
TRBV4-3	TRBJ2-7	CASSQEGAPPYEQYF